This T cell receptor beta chain originates from a study of spatial heterogeneity in lung cancer. About the study: Donors were around 70 untreated early-stage non-small cell lung cancer patients. The mean occurrence of each unique TCR and UMI combination in raw reads exceeded nine.

The sample holds a few counts of this clonotype. Antigen: not known. TCRdb re-analysed the 5' RACE reads in MiXCR, keeping a single row per CDR3 protein. The sample yields 95,000 to 130,000 distinct CDR3 sequences, more than 10% seen once. Study observations and caveats: Resection saw ubiquitous expanded tumor TCRs appear in blood more than follow-up did.

The time point is: blood at routine non-recurrence follow-up after resection. The sequenced material consisted of unsorted whole RNA from tumor, nontumor lung or frozen PBMC. The CDR3 runs to 14 residues. V was clipped by 0 bases and J by 0 bases, with 3 bases between them. Germline V gives CDR1 DFQATT, CDR2 SNEGSKA (reference sequence). Material: PBMCs, obtained at follow-up. V is TRBV20-1 and J is TRBJ2-6; D is unresolved. The receptor comes from a male donor with early-stage non-small cell lung cancer. The CDR3 bases are TGCAGTGCTAGAGAGGGCTCTGGGGCCAACGTCCTGACTTTC. This sequence encodes CSAREGSGANVLTF.